Sequencing of this T cell receptor (beta chain) was carried out in a study of CD8 T cells in Susac syndrome. Patients with stable or active relapsing-remitting disease, all of them treatment-naive, made up the multiple sclerosis controls. TEMRA cells were FACS-enriched and CD8+ and CD4+ T cells negatively isolated. The germline V gene encodes CDR1 MNHEY and CDR2 SMNVEV (reference sequence). With V trimmed by 5 bases and J by 5 bases, 8 bases remained unmatched. The CDR3 loop spans 14 amino acids. A quantity of about 0.45 to 1 ug RNA underwent reverse transcription using random hexamers. The amplification used immunoSEQ multiplex PCR on TCR beta CDR3; it spanned 54 Vbeta and 13 Jbeta. MiXCR, run by TCRdb on the immunoSEQ multiplex PCR reads, gives a single entry per CDR3 protein. The repertoire holds around 140,000 distinct CDR3 sequences, with 90% to 95% as singletons.

The sequenced sample consisted of CD4+ T cells from PBMCs. The chain links TRBV27 to TRBJ1-2; 7 bases align to TRBD1. The sequence came from a human donor with multiple sclerosis. The DNA for the CDR3 is TGTGCCAGCAGTGAAAACAGGGGCGTGTATGGCTACACCTTC. Its protein product is CASSENRGVYGYTF.